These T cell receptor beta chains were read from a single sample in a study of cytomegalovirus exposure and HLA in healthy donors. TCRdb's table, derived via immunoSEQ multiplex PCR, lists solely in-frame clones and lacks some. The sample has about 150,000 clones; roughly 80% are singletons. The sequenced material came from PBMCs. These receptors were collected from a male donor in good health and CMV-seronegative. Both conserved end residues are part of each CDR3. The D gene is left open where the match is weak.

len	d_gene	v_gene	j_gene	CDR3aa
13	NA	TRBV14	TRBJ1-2	CASSFEWSGGYTF
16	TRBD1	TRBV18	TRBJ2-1	CASSPADRGLVDEQFF
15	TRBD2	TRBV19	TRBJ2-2	CASSILAGVTGELFF
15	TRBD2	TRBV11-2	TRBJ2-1	CASSSRQRENNEQFF
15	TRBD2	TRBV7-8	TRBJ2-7	CASSLEAGGHNEQYF
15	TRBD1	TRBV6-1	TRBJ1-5	CASSEVDRAGRAQHF
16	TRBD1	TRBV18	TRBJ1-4	CASSLAGTGRNEKLFF
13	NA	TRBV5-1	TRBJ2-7	CASSFPGYYEQYF
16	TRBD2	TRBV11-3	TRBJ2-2	CASSPREGKNTGELFF
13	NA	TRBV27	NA	CASSLGGHYEQYF
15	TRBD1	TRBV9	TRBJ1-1	CASTNAEGQGTEAFF
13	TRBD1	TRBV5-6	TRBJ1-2	CASSGGQGYGYTF
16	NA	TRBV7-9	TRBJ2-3	CASSLGSAGSTDTQYF
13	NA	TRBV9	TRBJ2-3	CASSTPVGDAQYF
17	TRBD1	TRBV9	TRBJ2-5	CASSGVRTGGRQETQYF
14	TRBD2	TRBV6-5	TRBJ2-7	CASSSSSGTGEQYF
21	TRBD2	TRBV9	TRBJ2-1	CASSSRPRASGGPSSYNEQFF
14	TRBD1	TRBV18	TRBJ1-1	CASSLGQTNTEAFF
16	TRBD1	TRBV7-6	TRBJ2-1	CASSPRTGGWYNEQFF
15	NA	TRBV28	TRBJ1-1	CASSALRGWNTEAFF
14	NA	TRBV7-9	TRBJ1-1	CASSLDSMNTEAFF
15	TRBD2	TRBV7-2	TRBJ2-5	CASSLVGTNQETQYF
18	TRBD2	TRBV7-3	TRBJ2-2	CASSFKGLAGVDTGELFF
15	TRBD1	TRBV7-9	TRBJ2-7	CASSSGQGGTYEQYF
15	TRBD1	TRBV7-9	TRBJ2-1	CASSSPDRGHNEQFF
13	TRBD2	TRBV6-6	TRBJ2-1	CASIREGSNEQFF
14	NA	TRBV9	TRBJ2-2	CASSVVYNTGELFF
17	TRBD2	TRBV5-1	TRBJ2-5	CASSLALTSGSLETQYF
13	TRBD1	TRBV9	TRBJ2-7	CASSGGQNYEQYF
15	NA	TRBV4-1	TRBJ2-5	CASSPKGIMTQGQYF